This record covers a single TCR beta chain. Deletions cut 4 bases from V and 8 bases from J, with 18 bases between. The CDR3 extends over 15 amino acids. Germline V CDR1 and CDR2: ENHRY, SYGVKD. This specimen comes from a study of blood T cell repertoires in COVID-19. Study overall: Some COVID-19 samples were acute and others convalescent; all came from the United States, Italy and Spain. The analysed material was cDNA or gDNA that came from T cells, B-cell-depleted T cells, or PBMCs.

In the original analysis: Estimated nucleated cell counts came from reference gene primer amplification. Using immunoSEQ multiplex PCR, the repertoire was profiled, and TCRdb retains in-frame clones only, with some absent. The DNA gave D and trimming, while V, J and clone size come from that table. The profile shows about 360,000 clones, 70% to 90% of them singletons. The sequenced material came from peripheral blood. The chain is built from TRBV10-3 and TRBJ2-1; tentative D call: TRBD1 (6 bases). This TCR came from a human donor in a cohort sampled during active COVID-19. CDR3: CAISGLKGGIYEQFF. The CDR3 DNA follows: TGTGCCATCAGTGGATTAAAAGGGGGAATCTATGAGCAGTTCTTC.